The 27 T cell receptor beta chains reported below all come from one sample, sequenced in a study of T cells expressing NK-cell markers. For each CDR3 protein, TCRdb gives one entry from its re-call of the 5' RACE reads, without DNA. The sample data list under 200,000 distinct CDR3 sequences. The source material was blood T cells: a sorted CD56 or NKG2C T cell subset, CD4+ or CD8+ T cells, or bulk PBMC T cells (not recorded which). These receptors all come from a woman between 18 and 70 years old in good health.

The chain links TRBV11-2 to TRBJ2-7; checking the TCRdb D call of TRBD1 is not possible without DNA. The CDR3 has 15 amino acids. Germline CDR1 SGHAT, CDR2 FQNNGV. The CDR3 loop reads CASSLDPSTVSQQYF.

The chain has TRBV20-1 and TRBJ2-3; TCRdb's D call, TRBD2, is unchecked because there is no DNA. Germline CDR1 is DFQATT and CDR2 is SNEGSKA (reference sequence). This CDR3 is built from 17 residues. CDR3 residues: CSASPWGSGRVTDTQYF.

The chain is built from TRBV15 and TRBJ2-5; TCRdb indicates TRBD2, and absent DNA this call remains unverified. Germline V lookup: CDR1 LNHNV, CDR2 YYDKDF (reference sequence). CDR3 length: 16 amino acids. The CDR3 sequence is CATSRDEGAGGETQYF.

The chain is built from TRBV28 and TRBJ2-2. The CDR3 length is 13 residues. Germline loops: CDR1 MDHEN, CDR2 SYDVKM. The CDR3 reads CASSPRNTGELFF.

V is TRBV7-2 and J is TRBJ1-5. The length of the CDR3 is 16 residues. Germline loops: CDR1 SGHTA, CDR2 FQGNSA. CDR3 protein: CASSLDRGILLIPQHF.

The CDR3 loop reads CASSNGASGEYEQYF. The rearrangement links TRBV21-1 to TRBJ2-7; TCRdb gives TRBD2 as the D gene, but with no DNA this cannot be confirmed. TRBV21-1 counts as a pseudogene. CDR3 length equals 15 residues.

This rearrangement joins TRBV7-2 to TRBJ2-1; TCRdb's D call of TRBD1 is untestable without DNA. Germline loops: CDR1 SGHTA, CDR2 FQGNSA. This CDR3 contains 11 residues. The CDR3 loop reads CASSTGPEQFF.

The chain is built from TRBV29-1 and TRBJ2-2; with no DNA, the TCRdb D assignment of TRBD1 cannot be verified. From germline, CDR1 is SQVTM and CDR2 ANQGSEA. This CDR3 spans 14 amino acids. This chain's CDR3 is CSVMDRSNTGELFF.

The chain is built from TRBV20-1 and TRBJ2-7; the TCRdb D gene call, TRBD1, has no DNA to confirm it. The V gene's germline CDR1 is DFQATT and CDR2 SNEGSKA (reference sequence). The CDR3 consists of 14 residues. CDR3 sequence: CSAERTGQFYEQYF.

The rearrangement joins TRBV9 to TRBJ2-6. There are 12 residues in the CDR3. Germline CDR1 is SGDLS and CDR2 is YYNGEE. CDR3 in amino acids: CASKSGANVLTF.

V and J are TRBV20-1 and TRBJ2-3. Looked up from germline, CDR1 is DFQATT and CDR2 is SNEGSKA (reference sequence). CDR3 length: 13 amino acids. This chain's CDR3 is CSARGLYQDTQYF.

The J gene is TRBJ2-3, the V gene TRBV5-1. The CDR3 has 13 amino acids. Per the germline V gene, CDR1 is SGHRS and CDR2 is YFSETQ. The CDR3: CASSLAAWDTQYF. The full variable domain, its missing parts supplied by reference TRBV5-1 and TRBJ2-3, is KAGVTQTPRYLIKTRGQQVTLSCSPISGHRSVSWYQQTPGQGLQFLFEYFSETQRNKGNFPGRFSGRQFSNSRSEMNVSTLELGDSALYLCASSLAAWDTQYFGPGTRLTVL.

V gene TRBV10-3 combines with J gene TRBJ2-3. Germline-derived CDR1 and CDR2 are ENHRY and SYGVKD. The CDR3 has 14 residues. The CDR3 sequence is CAISESLSDDTQYF.

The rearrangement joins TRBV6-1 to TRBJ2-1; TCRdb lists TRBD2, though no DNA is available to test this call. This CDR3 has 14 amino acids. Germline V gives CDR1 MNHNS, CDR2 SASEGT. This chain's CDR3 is CASTTPSGAREEFF.

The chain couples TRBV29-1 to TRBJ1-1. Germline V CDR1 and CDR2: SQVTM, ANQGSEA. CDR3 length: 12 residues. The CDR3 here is CSVEDRGREAFF.

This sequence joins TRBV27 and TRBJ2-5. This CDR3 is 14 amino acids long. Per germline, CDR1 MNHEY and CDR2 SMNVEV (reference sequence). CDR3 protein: CASSLVGSQETQYF.

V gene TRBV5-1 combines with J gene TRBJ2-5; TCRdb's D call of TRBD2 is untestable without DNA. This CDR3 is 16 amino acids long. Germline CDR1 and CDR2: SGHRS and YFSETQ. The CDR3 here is CASSLDIAGPQETQYF.

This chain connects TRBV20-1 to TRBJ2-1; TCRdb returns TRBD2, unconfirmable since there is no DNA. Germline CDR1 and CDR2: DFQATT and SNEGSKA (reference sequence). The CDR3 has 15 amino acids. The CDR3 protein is CSASRRGGRGGEQFF.

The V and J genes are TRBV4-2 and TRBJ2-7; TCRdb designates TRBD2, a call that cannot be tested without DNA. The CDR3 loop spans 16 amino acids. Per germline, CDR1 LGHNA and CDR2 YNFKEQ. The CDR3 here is CASSQDLTSGRYEQYF.

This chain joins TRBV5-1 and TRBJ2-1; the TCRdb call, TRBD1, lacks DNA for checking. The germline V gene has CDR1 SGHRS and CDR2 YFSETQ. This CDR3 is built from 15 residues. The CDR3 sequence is CATSNRTGGSNEQFF.

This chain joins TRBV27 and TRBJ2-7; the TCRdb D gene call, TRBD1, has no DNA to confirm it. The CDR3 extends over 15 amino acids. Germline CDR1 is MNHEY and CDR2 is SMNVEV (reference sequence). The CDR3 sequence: CASSPAYKGVYEQYF.

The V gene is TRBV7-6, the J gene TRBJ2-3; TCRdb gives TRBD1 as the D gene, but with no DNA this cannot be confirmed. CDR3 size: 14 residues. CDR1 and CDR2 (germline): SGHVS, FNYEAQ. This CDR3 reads CASSISGGSDTQYF.

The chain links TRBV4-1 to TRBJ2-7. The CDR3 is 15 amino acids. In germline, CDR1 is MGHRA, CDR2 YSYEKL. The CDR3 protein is CASSQGRADSYEQYF.

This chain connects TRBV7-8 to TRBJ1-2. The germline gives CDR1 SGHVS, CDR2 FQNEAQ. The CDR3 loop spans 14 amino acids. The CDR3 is CASSPLARAYGYTF.

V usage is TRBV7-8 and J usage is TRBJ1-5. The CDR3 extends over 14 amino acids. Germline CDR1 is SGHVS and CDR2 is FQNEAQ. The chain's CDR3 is CASSLGRGGKPQHF.

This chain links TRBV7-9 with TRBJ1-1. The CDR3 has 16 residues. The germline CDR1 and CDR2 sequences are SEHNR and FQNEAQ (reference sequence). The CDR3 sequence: CASSPRRGSTNTEAFF.

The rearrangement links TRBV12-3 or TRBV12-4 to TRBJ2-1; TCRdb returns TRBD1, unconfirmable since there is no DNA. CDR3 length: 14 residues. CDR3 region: CASSFGGRSNEQFF.